The rows below give T cell receptor beta chains drawn from one sample of a study of T-cell memory formation after mild COVID-19. TCRdb redid the calling of the 5' RACE reads with MiXCR, one entry per CDR3 protein. The sample includes about 360,000 distinct CDR3 sequences, approximately 15% of them seen just once. Specimen: PBMCs or a T cell subset sorted from them (not recorded which). The receptors originated from a man aged 18 to 29 who had mild COVID-19 (a few samples of this study predate the infection). Cell type and time point are not known. The CDR3 runs from the conserved cysteine through the conserved F or W. The D gene is left open where the match is weak. Only part of the rows carry a size: once, few, many, or a class if the clone is expanded.

>NA|TRBJ2-2|TRBD1|TRBV7-6
TGTGCCAGCAGCCCACACGGACAGGGTGCCACCGGGGAGCTGTTTTTT
CASSPHGQGATGELFF
>NA|TRBJ2-5|NA|TRBV29-1
TGCAGCGTTGAACGTGGTCGGGGGACCCAGTACTTC
CSVERGRGTQYF
>few|TRBJ1-1|NA|TRBV6-6
TGTGCCAGCAGTTTCAACGTCAGGGAGAACACTGAAGCTTTCTTT
CASSFNVRENTEAFF
>NA|TRBJ1-2|TRBD1|TRBV2
TGTGCCAGCAGGGACAGGGGAGGTGGCTACACCTTC
CASRDRGGGYTF
>NA|TRBJ2-2|NA|TRBV7-2
TGTGCCAGCAATAACCTAGGGACGGCCGGGGAGCTGTTTTTT
CASNNLGTAGELFF
>NA|TRBJ2-3|TRBD1|TRBV5-4
TGTGCCAGCGGGGACAGAGGCACAGATACGCAGTATTTT
CASGDRGTDTQYF
>few|TRBJ1-2|TRBD1|TRBV20-1
TGCAGTGCTAACACGGGACAGGGGCTCTATGGCTACACCTTC
CSANTGQGLYGYTF
>NA|TRBJ2-6|NA|TRBV10-3
TGTGCCACCCACTTCTCTGGGGCCAACGTCCTGACTTTC
CATHFSGANVLTF
>few|TRBJ2-1|NA|TRBV7-9
TGTGCCAGCAGCTTAGCAGACGGGGTAGTAAACAATGAGCAGTTCTTC
CASSLADGVVNNEQFF
>NA|TRBJ1-5|NA|TRBV30
TGTGCCTGGAGCGGGGACGGCGCGGGACAGCCCCAGCATTTT
CAWSGDGAGQPQHF
>few|TRBJ1-1|NA|TRBV25-1
TGTGCCAGCAGTGAATCCCGTCAAGCTTTCTTT
CASSESRQAFF
>few|TRBJ2-5|TRBD1|TRBV4-2
TGTGCCAGCAGCCCCACCGGGACAGCCCAAGAGACCCAGTACTTC
CASSPTGTAQETQYF
>NA|TRBJ1-2|NA|TRBV4-3
TGCGCCAGCAGCCAAAACAGCGTCCTCCTAGACTCTTACTATGGCTACACCTTC
CASSQNSVLLDSYYGYTF
>few|TRBJ2-7|NA|TRBV7-9
TGTGCCAGCAGCCCTCCCCGGGACGAGCAGTACTTC
CASSPPRDEQYF
>NA|TRBJ2-1|NA|TRBV6-5
TGTGCCAGCAGTTACCGAAATGAGCAGTTCTTC
CASSYRNEQFF
>many|TRBJ1-3|TRBD1|TRBV6-5
TGTGCCAGCAGTTACAGCGGGGACAGCTCTGGAAACACCATATATTTT
CASSYSGDSSGNTIYF